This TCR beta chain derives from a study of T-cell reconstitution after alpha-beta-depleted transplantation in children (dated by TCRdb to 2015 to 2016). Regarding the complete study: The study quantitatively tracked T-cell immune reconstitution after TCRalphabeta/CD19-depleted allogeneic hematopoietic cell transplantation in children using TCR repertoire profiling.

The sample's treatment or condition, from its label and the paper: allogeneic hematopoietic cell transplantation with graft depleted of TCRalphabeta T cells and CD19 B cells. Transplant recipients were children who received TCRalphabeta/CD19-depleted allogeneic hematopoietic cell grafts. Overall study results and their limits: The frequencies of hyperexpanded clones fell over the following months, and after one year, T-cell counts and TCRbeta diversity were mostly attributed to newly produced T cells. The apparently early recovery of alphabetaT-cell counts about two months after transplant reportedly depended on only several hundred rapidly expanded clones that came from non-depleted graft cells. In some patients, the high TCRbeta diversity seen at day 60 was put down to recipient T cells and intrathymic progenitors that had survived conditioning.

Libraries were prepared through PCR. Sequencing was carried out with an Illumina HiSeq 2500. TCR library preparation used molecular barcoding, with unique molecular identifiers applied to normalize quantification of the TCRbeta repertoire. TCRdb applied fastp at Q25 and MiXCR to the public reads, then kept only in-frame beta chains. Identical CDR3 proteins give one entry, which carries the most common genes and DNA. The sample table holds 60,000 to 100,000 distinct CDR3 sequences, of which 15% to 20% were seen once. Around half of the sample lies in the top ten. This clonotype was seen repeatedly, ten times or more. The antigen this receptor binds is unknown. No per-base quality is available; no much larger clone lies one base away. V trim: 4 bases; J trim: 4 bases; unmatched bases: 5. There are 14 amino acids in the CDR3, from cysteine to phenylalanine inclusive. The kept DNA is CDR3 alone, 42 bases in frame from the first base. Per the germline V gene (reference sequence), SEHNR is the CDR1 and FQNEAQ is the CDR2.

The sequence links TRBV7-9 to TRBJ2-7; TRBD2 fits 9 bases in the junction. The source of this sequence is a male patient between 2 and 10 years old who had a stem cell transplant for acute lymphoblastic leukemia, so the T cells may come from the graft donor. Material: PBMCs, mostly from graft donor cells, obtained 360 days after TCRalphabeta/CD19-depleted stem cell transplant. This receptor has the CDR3 CASSSGLAWYEQYF. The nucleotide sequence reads TGTGCCAGCAGCTCTGGACTAGCGTGGTACGAGCAGTACTTC. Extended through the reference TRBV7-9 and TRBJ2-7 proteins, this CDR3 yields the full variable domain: DTGVSQNPRHKITKRGQNVTFRCDPISEHNRLYWYRQTLGQGPEFLTYFQNEAQLEKSRLLSDRFSAERPKGSFSTLEIQRTEQGDSAMYLCASSSGLAWYEQYFGPGTRLTVT.